The entry below gives a single T cell receptor (beta chain) sequence along with its context. TCRdb processed the PCR reads anew with MiXCR; each CDR3 protein has one entry. The sample carries about 510,000 distinct CDR3 sequences, about a quarter recorded once. The CDR3 totals 15 residues. Losses at the gene ends were 5 bases for V and 0 bases for J; bases not matched to a gene: 7. The sample comes from a study of molecular identifiers for immune sequencing clone quantification. This receptor was taken from a human donor in good health. Some libraries in this study had Jurkat cell RNA spiked in. The chain joins TRBV12-3 or TRBV12-4 to TRBJ2-7, with 7 positions matching TRBD1. Material for sequencing was naive CD8+ T cells from blood, with Jurkat cell RNA spiked in. The sample's subset: FACS-sorted CD8+CD4-CCR7+CD45RA+ naive T cells. The CDR3 DNA sequence: TGTGCCAGCAGTCCGGGACAGAGCCCCTCCTACGAGCAGTACTTC. As protein: CASSPGQSPSYEQYF.